Sequencing of this T cell receptor (beta chain) was carried out in a study of blood T cell repertoires in COVID-19. Per the germline V gene, CDR1 is DFQATT and CDR2 is SNEGSKA (reference sequence). This CDR3 contains 11 residues. Some clones are missing from TCRdb's copy, which holds only in-frame ones; the method was immunoSEQ multiplex PCR. The sample has more than 200,000 clones; more than 70% are singletons. With respect to this clone: One junction end does not reproduce the germline sequence, and a read error may be involved.

The chain joins TRBV20-1 to TRBJ2-1, with TRBD2 as a possible D gene (6 bases). The clonotype comes from a woman aged 50 to 60 with acute or convalescent COVID-19. The source material was peripheral blood. The CDR3: CSARGLGPRLF. CDR3 bases: TGCAGTGCTAGGGGACTCGGACCGCGACTCTTC.